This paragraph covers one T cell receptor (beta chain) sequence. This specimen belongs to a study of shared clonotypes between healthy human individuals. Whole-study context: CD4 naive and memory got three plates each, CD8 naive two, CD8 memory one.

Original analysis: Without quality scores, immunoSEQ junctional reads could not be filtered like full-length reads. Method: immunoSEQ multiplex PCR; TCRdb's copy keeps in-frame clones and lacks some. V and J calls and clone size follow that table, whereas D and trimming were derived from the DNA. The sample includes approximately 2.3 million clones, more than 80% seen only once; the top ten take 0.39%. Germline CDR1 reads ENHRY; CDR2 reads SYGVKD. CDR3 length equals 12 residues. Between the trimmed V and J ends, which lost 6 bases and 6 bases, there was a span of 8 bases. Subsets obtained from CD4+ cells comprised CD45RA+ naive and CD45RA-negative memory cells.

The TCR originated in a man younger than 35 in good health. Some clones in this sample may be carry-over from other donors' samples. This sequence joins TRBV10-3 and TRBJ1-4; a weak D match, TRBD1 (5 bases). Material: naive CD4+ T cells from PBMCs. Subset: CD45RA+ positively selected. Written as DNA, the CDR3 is TGTGCCATCAGGGGGGAGGATGAAAAACTGTTTTTT. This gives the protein CAIRGEDEKLFF.